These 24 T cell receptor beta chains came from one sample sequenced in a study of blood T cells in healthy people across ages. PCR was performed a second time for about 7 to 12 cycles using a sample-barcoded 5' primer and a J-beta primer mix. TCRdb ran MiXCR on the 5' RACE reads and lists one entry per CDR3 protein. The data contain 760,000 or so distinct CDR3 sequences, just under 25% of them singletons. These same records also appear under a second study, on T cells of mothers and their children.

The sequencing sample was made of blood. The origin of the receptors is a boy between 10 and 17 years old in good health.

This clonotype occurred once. The CDR3 reads CSARDPASGGQETQYF. The DNA of the CDR3 is TGCAGTGCTAGAGATCCGGCTAGCGGGGGCCAAGAGACCCAGTACTTC. The chain couples TRBV20-1 to TRBJ2-5; 10 bases agree with TRBD2. V gave up 0 bases and J gave up 1 base; unmatched junction bases: 5. The CDR3 runs to 16 residues. Germline loops: CDR1 DFQATT, CDR2 SNEGSKA (reference sequence).

The CDR3 here is CSATGTYGYTF. CDR3 nucleotide sequence: TGCAGTGCTACGGGGACCTATGGCTACACCTTC. The chain joins TRBV20-1 to TRBJ1-2; possibly TRBD1 for D (5 bases). The CDR3 is made up of 11 amino acids. Germline assignment: CDR1 DFQATT and CDR2 SNEGSKA (reference sequence). Trimming pared 4 bases from V and 4 bases from J, leaving 7 bases between.

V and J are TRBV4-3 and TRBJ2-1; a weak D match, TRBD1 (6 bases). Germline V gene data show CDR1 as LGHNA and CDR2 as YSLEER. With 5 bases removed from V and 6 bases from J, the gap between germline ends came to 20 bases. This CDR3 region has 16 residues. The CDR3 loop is CASSEGNSQGFNEQFF. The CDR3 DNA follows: TGCGCCAGCAGCGAAGGAAACAGTCAGGGGTTCAATGAGCAGTTCTTC.

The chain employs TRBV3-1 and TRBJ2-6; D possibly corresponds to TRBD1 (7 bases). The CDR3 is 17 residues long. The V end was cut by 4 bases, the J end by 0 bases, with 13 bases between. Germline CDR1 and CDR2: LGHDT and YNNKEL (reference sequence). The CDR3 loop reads CASSPPGGGSGANVLTF. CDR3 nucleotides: TGTGCCAGCAGCCCCCCAGGGGGAGGCTCTGGGGCCAACGTCCTGACTTTC.

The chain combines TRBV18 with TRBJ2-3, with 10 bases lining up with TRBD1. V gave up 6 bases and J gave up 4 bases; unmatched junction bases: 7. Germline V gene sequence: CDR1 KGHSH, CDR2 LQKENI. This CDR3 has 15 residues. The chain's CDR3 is CASSRDRGLADTQYF. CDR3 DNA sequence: TGTGCCAGCTCTCGAGACAGGGGGCTTGCAGATACGCAGTATTTT.

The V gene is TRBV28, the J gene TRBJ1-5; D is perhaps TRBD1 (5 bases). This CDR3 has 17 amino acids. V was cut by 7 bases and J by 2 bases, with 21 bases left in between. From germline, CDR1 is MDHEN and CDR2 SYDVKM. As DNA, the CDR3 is TGTGCCAGCAACTACCGCGCAGGGAGGTTAGGCAATCAGCCCCAGCATTTT. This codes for CASNYRAGRLGNQPQHF.

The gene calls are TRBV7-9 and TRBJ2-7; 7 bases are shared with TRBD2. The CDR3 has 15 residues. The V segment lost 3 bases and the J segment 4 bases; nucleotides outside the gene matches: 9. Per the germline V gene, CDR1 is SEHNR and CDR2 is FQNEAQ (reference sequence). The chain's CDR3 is CASSFFSGKTYEQYF. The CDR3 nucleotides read TGTGCCAGCAGCTTTTTCAGCGGGAAGACGTACGAGCAGTACTTC.

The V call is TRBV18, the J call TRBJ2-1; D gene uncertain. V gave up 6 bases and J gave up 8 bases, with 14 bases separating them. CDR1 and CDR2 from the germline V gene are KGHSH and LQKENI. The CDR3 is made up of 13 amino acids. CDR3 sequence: CASSLSRIDEQFF. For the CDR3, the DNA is TGTGCCAGCTCGTTAAGCCGTATCGATGAGCAGTTCTTC.

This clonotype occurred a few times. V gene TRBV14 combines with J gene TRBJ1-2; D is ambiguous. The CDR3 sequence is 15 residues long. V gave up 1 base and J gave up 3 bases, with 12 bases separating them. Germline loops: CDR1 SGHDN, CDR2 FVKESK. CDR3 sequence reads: CASSQAEGVYYGYTF. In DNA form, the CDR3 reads TGTGCCAGCAGCCAAGCGGAGGGTGTGTACTATGGCTACACCTTC.

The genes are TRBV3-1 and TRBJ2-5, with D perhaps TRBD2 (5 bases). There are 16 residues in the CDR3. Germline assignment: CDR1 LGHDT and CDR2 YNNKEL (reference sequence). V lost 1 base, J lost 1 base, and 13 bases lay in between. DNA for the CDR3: TGTGCCAGCAGCCAAGGAGCGGCCCACTTCCAAGAGACCCAGTACTTC. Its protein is CASSQGAAHFQETQYF.

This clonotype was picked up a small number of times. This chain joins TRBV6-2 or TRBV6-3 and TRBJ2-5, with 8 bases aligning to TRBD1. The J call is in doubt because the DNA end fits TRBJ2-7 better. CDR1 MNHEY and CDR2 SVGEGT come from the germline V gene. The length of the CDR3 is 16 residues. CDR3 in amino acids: CASSYGTGTGFNEQYF. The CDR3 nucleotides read TGTGCCAGCAGTTACGGAACCGGGACAGGATTCAACGAGCAGTACTTC.

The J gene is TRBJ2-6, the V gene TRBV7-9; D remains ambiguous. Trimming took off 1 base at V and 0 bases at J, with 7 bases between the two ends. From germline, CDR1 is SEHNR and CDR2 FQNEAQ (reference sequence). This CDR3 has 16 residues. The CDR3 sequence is CASSLGSLSGANVLTF. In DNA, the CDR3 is TGTGCCAGCAGCTTAGGCAGCCTCTCTGGGGCCAACGTCCTGACTTTC.

CDR3 region: CASTDAGVFGYNEQFF. Written as DNA, the CDR3 is TGTGCCAGCACTGACGCGGGGGTTTTCGGATACAATGAGCAGTTCTTC. The chain links TRBV28 to TRBJ2-1, with 7 bases lining up with TRBD2. In germline, CDR1 is MDHEN, CDR2 SYDVKM. The J segment lost 4 bases and the V segment lost 7 bases, leaving 13 bases of the junction unmatched. The length of the CDR3 is 16 residues.

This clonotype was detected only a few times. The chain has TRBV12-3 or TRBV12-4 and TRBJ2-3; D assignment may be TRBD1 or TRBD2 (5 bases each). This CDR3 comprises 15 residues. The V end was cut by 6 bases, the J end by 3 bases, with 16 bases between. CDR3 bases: TGTGCCAGCAGCCGGACAACCTGGGGGACAGATACGCAGTATTTT. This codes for CASSRTTWGTDTQYF.

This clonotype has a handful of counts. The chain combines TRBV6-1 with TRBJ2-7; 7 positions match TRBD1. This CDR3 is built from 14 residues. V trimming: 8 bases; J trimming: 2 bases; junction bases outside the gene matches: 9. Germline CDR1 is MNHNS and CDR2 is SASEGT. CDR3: CASQQGTVTYEQYF. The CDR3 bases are TGTGCCAGCCAACAGGGGACAGTCACCTACGAGCAGTACTTC.

The DNA for the CDR3 is TGCAGCGTTGAAGATCTCACAGGGGGGACCGGGGAGCTGTTTTTT. This encodes CSVEDLTGGTGELFF. The chain uses TRBV29-1 and TRBJ2-2; 8 nucleotides match TRBD1. The CDR3 runs to 15 residues. V lost 0 bases to trimming and J lost 5 bases; unmatched junction nucleotides: 5. The germline CDR1 and CDR2 sequences are SQVTM and ANQGSEA.

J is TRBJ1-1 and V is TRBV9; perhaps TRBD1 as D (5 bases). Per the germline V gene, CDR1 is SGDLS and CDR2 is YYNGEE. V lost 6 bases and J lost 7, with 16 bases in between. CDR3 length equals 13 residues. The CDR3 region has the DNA TGTGCCAGCACCGGGACGGCTCGGGGTGAAGCTTTCTTT. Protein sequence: CASTGTARGEAFF. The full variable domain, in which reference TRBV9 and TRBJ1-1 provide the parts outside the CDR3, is DSGVTQTPKHLITATGQRVTLRCSPRSGDLSVYWYQQSLDQGLQFLIQYYNGEERAKGNILERFSAQQFPDLHSELNLSSLELGDSALYFCASTGTARGEAFFGQGTRLTVV.

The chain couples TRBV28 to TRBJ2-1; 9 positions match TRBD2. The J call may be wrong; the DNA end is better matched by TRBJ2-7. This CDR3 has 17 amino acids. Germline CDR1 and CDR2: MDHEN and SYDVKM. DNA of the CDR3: TGTGCCAGCAGGAAGACGGCGGGAGGGCCCCGGTCCCACGAGCAGTACTTC. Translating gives CASRKTAGGPRSHEQYF.

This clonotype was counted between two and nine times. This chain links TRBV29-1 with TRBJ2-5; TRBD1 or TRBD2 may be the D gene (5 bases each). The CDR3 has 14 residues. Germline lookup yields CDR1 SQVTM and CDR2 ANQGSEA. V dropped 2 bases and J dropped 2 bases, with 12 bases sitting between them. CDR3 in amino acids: CSVEPRDEQETQYF. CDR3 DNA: TGCAGCGTTGAACCTAGGGACGAGCAAGAGACCCAGTACTTC.

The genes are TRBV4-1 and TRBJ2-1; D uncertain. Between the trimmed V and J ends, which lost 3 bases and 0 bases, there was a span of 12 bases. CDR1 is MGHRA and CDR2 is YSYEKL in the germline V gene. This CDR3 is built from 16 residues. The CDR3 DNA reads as TGCGCCAGCAGCCAGTTTGACCCCAGCTCCTACAATGAGCAGTTCTTC. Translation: CASSQFDPSSYNEQFF.

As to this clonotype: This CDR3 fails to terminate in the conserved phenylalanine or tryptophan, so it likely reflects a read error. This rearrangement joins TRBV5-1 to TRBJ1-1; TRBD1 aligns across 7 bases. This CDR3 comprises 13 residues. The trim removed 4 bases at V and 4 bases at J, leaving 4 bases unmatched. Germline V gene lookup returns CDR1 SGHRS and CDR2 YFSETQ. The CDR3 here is CASSLTGSTEAFS. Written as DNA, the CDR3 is TGCGCCAGCAGCCTGACAGGGAGCACTGAAGCTTTCTCT.

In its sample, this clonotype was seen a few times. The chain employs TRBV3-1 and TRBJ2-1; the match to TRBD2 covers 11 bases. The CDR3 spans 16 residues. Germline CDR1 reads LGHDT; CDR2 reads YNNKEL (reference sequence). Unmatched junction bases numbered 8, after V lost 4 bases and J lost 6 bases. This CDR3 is CASSRWTSGSGNEQFF. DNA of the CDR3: TGTGCCAGCAGCCGCTGGACTAGCGGGTCTGGCAATGAGCAGTTCTTC.

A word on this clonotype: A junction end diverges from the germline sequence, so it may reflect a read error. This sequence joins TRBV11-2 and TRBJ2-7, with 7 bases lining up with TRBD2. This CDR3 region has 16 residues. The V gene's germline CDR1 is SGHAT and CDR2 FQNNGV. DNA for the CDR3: TGTGCCAGCAGCTTAAGCCTCCTGGGGGGGTCCCACGAGCAGCACTTC. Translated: CASSLSLLGGSHEQHF.

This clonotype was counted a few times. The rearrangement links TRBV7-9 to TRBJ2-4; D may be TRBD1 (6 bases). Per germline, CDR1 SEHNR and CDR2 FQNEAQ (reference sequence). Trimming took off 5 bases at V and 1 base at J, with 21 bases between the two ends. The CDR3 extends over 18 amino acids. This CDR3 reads CASSPRRGSGMAKNIQYF. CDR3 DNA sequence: TGTGCCAGCAGCCCACGAAGGGGGTCAGGGATGGCCAAAAACATTCAGTACTTC.